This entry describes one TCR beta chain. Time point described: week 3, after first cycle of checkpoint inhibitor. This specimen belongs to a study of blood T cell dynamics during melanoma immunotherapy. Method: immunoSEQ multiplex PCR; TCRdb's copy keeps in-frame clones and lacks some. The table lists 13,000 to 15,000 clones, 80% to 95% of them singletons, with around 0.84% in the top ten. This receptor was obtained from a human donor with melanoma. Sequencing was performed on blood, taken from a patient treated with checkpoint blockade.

DNA of the CDR3: TGTGCCAGCAGTTCCACCCTAGCGGGACAGGTCTACGAGCAGTACTTC. Encoded protein: CASSSTLAGQVYEQYF. The chain joins TRBV6-6 to TRBJ2-7; a weak D match, TRBD2 (9 bases). The CDR3 spans 16 residues. V lost 4 bases to trimming and J lost 3 bases, with 19 bases between them. Per the germline V gene, CDR1 is MNHNY and CDR2 is SVGAGI (reference sequence).